This TCR beta chain was recorded in a study of blood T cell repertoires in COVID-19. Profiling relied on immunoSEQ multiplex PCR, and the TCRdb table lists in-frame clones only, not all of them. This sample has approximately 75,000 clones, with about 70% found just once. Germline V CDR1 and CDR2: SQVTM, ANQGSEA. The CDR3 is made up of 14 amino acids. J lost 10 bases, V lost 8 bases, and 12 bases had no gene match. The receptor was isolated from a woman older than 75 with active or convalescent COVID-19. Sequencing was performed on peripheral blood. The rearrangement joins TRBV29-1 to TRBJ2-1; 12 bases line up with TRBD2. The CDR3 DNA is TGCAGCACCCGACTAGCGGGGGACCGAGGGGAGCAGTTCTTC. It codes for CSTRLAGDRGEQFF.